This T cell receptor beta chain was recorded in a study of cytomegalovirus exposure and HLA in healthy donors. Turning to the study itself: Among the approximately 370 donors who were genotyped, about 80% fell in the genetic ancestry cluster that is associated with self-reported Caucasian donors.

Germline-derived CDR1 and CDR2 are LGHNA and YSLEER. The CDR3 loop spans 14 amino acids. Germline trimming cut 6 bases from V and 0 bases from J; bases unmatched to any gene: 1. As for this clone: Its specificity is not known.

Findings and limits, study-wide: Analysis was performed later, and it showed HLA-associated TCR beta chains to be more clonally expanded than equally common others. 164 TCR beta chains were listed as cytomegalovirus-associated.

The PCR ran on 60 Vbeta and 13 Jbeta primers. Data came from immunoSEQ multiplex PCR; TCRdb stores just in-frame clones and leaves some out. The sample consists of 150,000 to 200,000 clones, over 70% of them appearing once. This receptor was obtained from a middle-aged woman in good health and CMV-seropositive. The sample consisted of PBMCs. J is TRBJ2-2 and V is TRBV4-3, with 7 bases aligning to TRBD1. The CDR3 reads CASRDRANTGELFF. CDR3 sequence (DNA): TGCGCCAGCAGAGACAGGGCGAACACCGGGGAGCTGTTTTTT.